The 21 T cell receptor beta chains below were found in one sample sequenced in a study of identifying expanded T cells in peripheral blood (dated by TCRdb to between 2018 and 2021). The library was generated by the immunoSEQ multiplex PCR assay. The clones in this table, taken by TCRdb from immuneACCESS, are in-frame only. Not every clone is retained; where verified, under half of the shortfall comes from an unresolved V gene, and the cause of the rest is unknown. Recorded for this sample are about 94,000 clones; roughly 90% of them occurred a single time. The ten largest account for approximately 5.3% of the sample. Sequencing used blood. The source of these receptors is a person between 18 and 69 years old in good health.

This chain joins TRBV5-4 and TRBJ1-1; 7 positions agree with TRBD1. Germline loops: CDR1 SGHNT, CDR2 YYREEE (reference sequence). Losses at the gene ends were 4 bases for V and 3 bases for J; bases not matched to a gene: 6. This CDR3 contains 14 residues. CDR3 coding DNA: TGTGCCAGCAGCAGCACAGGGGCGGACACTGAAGCTTTCTTT. Encoded protein: CASSSTGADTEAFF.

This chain connects TRBV6-5 to TRBJ2-7, with D maybe TRBD1 (6 bases). Germline values: CDR1 MNHEY, CDR2 SVGAGI. Trimming removed 5 bases at V and 2 bases at J, with 16 bases between. CDR3 length: 15 residues. The CDR3 protein is CASSLTVTGPYEQYF. CDR3 in DNA: TGTGCCAGCAGTCTTACCGTTACAGGGCCCTACGAGCAGTACTTC.

The chain uses TRBV7-9 and TRBJ2-3; D is possibly TRBD1 or TRBD2 (5 bases each). This CDR3 region has 18 residues. V was cut by 1 base and J by 0 bases, with 17 bases left in between. Germline CDR1 and CDR2: SEHNR and FQNEAQ (reference sequence). The CDR3 coding sequence is TGTGCCAGCAGCTTAGGAGTCGGGGCGCAGACTAGCACAGATACGCAGTATTTT. Translating it yields CASSLGVGAQTSTDTQYF.

CDR3 bases: TGTGCCAGCAGCCACCGACAGGGGACCTCCTACGAGCAGTACTTC. It codes for CASSHRQGTSYEQYF. The chain uses TRBV5-8 and TRBJ2-7; the match to TRBD1 covers 8 bases. CDR3 length: 15 amino acids. V lost 4 bases, J lost 0 bases, and 6 bases stayed unmatched. The germline CDR1 and CDR2 sequences are SGHTS and YDEGEE. Using reference TRBV5-8 and TRBJ2-7 for the parts outside the CDR3, the full variable domain is EAGVTQSPTHLIKTRGQQATLRCSPISGHTSVYWYQQALGLGLQFLLWYDEGEERNRGNFPPRFSGRQFPNYSSELNVNALELEDSALYLCASSHRQGTSYEQYFGPGTRLTVT.

V is TRBV2 and J is TRBJ2-7; tentative D call: TRBD2 (5 bases). Trimming cost V 2 bases and J 3 bases, with 14 bases left between them. Germline V gene sequence: CDR1 SNHLY, CDR2 FYNNEI. The CDR3 totals 15 residues. CDR3 sequence (DNA): TGTGCCAGCAGTGAATCCACGGGGAACTACTACGAGCAGTACTTC. The encoded protein is CASSESTGNYYEQYF. The full variable domain, rest sourced from reference TRBV2 and TRBJ2-7, is EPEVTQTPSHQVTQMGQEVILRCVPISNHLYFYWYRQILGQKVEFLVSFYNNEISEKSEIFDDQFSVERPDGSNFTLKIRSTKLEDSAMYFCASSESTGNYYEQYFGPGTRLTVT.

This clone was seen only once. The chain joins TRBV21-1 to TRBJ2-5. TRBV21-1 constitutes a pseudogene. The CDR3 length is 16 residues. The CDR3 region has the DNA TGTGCCAGCAGCAAGGGGCGGGGAGGGGGCGAAGAGACCCAGTACTTC. It encodes CASSKGRGGGEETQYF.

The rearrangement uses TRBV5-4 and TRBJ2-5, with D perhaps TRBD1 or TRBD2 (5 bases each). V lost 1 base to trimming and J lost 5 bases, with 12 bases between them. CDR3 size: 14 residues. CDR1 is SGHNT and CDR2 is YYREEE in the germline V gene (reference sequence). CDR3 bases: TGTGCCAGCAGCTTGAATCGGGGCTCGGAGACCCAGTACTTC. It is translated as CASSLNRGSETQYF. Based on the CDR3 plus reference TRBV5-4 and TRBJ2-5, the full variable domain is ETGVTQSPTHLIKTRGQQVTLRCSSQSGHNTVSWYQQALGQGPQFIFQYYREEENGRGNFPPRFSGLQFPNYSSELNVNALELDDSALYLCASSLNRGSETQYFGPGTRLLVL.

This clone was counted a single time. The chain links TRBV9 to TRBJ2-1; the match to TRBD2 covers 10 bases. The V gene's germline CDR1 is SGDLS and CDR2 YYNGEE. The CDR3 runs to 16 residues. Trimming removed 3 bases from V and 3 bases from J; junction bases left unmatched: 6. The CDR3 protein is CASSALAGGSYNEQFF. CDR3 DNA sequence: TGTGCCAGCAGCGCGTTAGCGGGGGGTAGCTACAATGAGCAGTTCTTC.

This sequence joins TRBV18 and TRBJ2-1; possible D gene TRBD1, 6 bases. This CDR3 comprises 14 residues. CDR1 KGHSH and CDR2 LQKENI come from the germline V gene. V gave up 3 bases and J gave up 7 bases, with 13 bases separating them. CDR3 protein: CASSPGRGLNEQFF. In DNA form, the CDR3 reads TGTGCCAGCTCACCGGGAAGGGGGTTAAATGAGCAGTTCTTC. Full variable domain (remainder filled in from reference TRBV18 and TRBJ2-1): NAGVMQNPRHLVRRRGQEARLRCSPMKGHSHVYWYRQLPEEGLKFMVYLQKENIIDESGMPKERFSAEFPKEGPSILRIQQVVRGDSAAYFCASSPGRGLNEQFFGPGTRLTVL.

J is TRBJ2-7 and V is TRBV4-1, with 10 bases identical to TRBD1. The V gene end was trimmed by 4 bases and the J gene end by 5 bases; junction bases not matched to a gene: 20. CDR1 MGHRA and CDR2 YSYEKL come from the germline V gene. The CDR3 is 19 residues long. CDR3 sequence (DNA): TGCGCCAGCAGCCGAGTGAGGGCTGCCACGGGACAGGGGCGCAACGAGCAGTACTTC. Protein sequence: CASSRVRAATGQGRNEQYF.

The chain uses TRBV6-5 and TRBJ1-5, with a tentative D call TRBD1 (5 bases). Germline CDR1 is MNHEY and CDR2 is SVGAGI. V gave up 6 bases and J gave up 5 bases, with 14 bases separating them. The CDR3 sequence is 14 residues long. As DNA, the CDR3 is TGTGCCAGCAGGGATACAGGTCGCGATCAGCCCCAGCATTTT. Its protein is CASRDTGRDQPQHF.

V and J are TRBV13 and TRBJ1-1, with no clear D. With 2 bases removed from V and 4 bases from J, the gap between germline ends came to 5 bases. Looked up from germline, CDR1 is PRHDT and CDR2 is FYEKMQ (reference sequence). The CDR3 length is 12 residues. CDR3 protein: CASSLLGTEAFF. The CDR3 DNA follows: TGTGCCAGCAGCTTATTGGGCACTGAAGCTTTCTTT.

The rearrangement joins TRBV9 to TRBJ2-3, with D perhaps matching TRBD2 (5 bases). Per the germline V gene, CDR1 is SGDLS and CDR2 is YYNGEE. This CDR3 contains 15 residues. V gave up 1 base and J gave up 0 bases, with 9 bases separating them. The CDR3 coding sequence is TGTGCCAGCAGCGTAACGGGATCTAGCACAGATACGCAGTATTTT. This encodes CASSVTGSSTDTQYF.

The J gene is TRBJ1-1, the V gene TRBV5-1; 7 bases agree with TRBD1. The junction had 6 bases not matched to a gene; V was cut back by 1 base and J by 3 bases. The CDR3 has 15 amino acids. The germline CDR1 and CDR2 sequences are SGHRS and YFSETQ. The CDR3 bases are TGCGCCAGCAGCTTGCACGGGCAGGGGGACACTGAAGCTTTCTTT. Amino acids: CASSLHGQGDTEAFF.

Of note for this clone: The sample holds other DNA sequences that translate to the same CDR3. The genes are TRBV30 and TRBJ2-5; maybe TRBD2 (6 bases). The CDR3 extends over 15 amino acids. V lost 0 bases, J lost 2 bases, and 13 bases lay in between. CDR1 GTSNPN and CDR2 SVGIG come from the germline V gene (reference sequence). The CDR3 sequence: CAWSVLERAQETQYF. In nucleotides, the CDR3 is TGTGCCTGGAGTGTACTAGAGCGGGCACAAGAGACCCAGTACTTC.

The chain recombines TRBV6-1 with TRBJ1-2, with D unclear. Germline V gives CDR1 MNHNS, CDR2 SASEGT. This CDR3 spans 14 amino acids. The V and J ends lost 0 bases and 3 bases respectively, with 8 bases between them. The DNA for the CDR3 is TGTGCCAGCAGTGAAGCCTTCGAACACTATGGCTACACCTTC. Its protein is CASSEAFEHYGYTF.

The V and J genes are TRBV10-3 and TRBJ2-1, with 8 bases that match TRBD2. Per germline, CDR1 ENHRY and CDR2 SYGVKD. The CDR3 is 16 residues long. V shed 4 bases, J shed 4 bases, and the junction held 9 bases outside the gene matches. The DNA for the CDR3 is TGTGCCATCAGTGCCAGCGGGGGACCCATATACAATGAGCAGTTCTTC. This codes for CAISASGGPIYNEQFF.

The chain has TRBV5-5 and TRBJ1-3; 8 bases match TRBD1. Germline CDR1 reads SGHKS; CDR2 reads YYEKEE (reference sequence). The CDR3 runs 17 residues. V lost 3 bases and J lost 3; bases outside the gene matches: 11. The CDR3 spells CASSSQPGQAHGNTIYF. In DNA form, the CDR3 reads TGTGCCAGCAGCTCCCAGCCGGGACAGGCTCATGGAAACACCATATATTTT. The full variable domain, rest sourced from reference TRBV5-5 and TRBJ1-3, is DAGVTQSPTHLIKTRGQQVTLRCSPISGHKSVSWYQQVLGQGPQFIFQYYEKEERGRGNFPDRFSARQFPNYSSELNVNALLLGDSALYLCASSSQPGQAHGNTIYFGEGSWLTVV.

This chain joins TRBV27 and TRBJ2-5; D tentatively fits TRBD1 or TRBD2 (5 bases each). The CDR3 extends over 14 amino acids. The germline V gene encodes CDR1 MNHEY and CDR2 SMNVEV (reference sequence). Trimming removed 2 bases from V and 7 bases from J, with 14 bases in between. The CDR3 loop is CASSLQGGLGTQYF. In DNA, the CDR3 is TGTGCCAGCAGTTTACAGGGCGGGCTCGGGACCCAGTACTTC.

This chain joins TRBV9 and TRBJ2-1; D is unresolved. The CDR3 runs to 12 residues. Trimming took off 3 bases at V and 4 bases at J, with 5 bases between the two ends. CDR1 and CDR2 from the germline V gene are SGDLS and YYNGEE. The CDR3 sequence is CASSDRYNEQFF. The CDR3 DNA sequence: TGTGCCAGCAGCGACAGATACAATGAGCAGTTCTTC.

This chain joins TRBV29-1 and TRBJ1-1; D gene unclear. Trimming left V 8 bases short and J 1 base short, with 11 bases between. The germline gives CDR1 SQVTM, CDR2 ANQGSEA. This CDR3 region has 12 residues. CDR3 protein: CSPTSTNTEAFF. The CDR3 DNA reads as TGCAGCCCCACTTCCACGAACACTGAAGCTTTCTTT.